Given below is one TCR beta chain in context. What it recognizes is unknown. Clones were read by immunoSEQ multiplex PCR, and TCRdb kept only the in-frame ones, dropping some. The sample consists of 5,000 or so clones, about four fifths of them appearing once. Repeated repertoire sampling spanned the course of chemoradiotherapy. The data derive from a study of chemoradiotherapy in HPV16-positive cancers. Overall study context: Functional T-cell assays on a couple of HPV16-positive patients' cells defined candidate HPV-specific clones and common TCR motifs. Whole-study results and caveats: Functional assays defining HPV-specific T cells used only two HPV16-positive patients. Candidate HPV-specific clones and E7-related TCR motifs grew in tumor during treatment.

The V and J ends lost 3 bases and 0 bases respectively, with 11 bases between them. The CDR3 sequence is 14 residues long. Germline lookup yields CDR1 SQVTM and CDR2 ANQGSEA. The chain employs TRBV29-1 and TRBJ1-1; D gene unclear. This material consisted of tumor tissue, taken from a patient who underwent chemoradiotherapy. The receptor's source is a human donor with HPV-associated anogenital cancer. CDR3 in DNA: TGCAGCGTTGATGGGGAACAGATGAACACTGAAGCTTTCTTT. It specifies CSVDGEQMNTEAFF.